These T cell receptor beta chains were read from a single sample in a study of shared clonotypes between healthy human individuals. Clones were read by immunoSEQ multiplex PCR, and TCRdb kept only the in-frame ones, dropping some. Here the sample spans millions of clones, under 95% being singletons. Sequencing used naive CD8+ T cells from PBMCs. The receptors here all came from a man between 18 and 29 years old in good health. Some clones in this sample may be carry-over from other donors' samples. Each CDR3 is given with its conserved first and last residue. Fields, in order: CDR3 length, J gene, D gene, V gene, clone size, CDR3 DNA, CDR3 protein. A D gene is named only where the DNA matches it firmly. Expanded clones get a size class; other rows say once, few or many, or leave the size out.

15	TRBJ2-5	-	TRBV11-2	-	TGTGCCAGCAGGGGTGGACAGTCCCTCCCGGAGACCCAGTACTTC	CASRGGQSLPETQYF
13	TRBJ2-1	-	TRBV19	-	TGTGCCAGTCATGGACTGCTATACAATGAGCAGTTCTTC	CASHGLLYNEQFF
15	TRBJ2-7	TRBD1	TRBV10-3	-	TGTGCCATCAGTGCGCAGCGGCACGGGACAGACGAGCAGTACTTC	CAISAQRHGTDEQYF
16	TRBJ1-2	-	TRBV14	-	TGTGCCAGCAGCCAAGAGGGGGGGATTCGTGACTATGGCTACACCTTC	CASSQEGGIRDYGYTF
14	TRBJ2-1	-	TRBV18	-	TGTGCCAGCTCACCAATAGAAGGTTACAATGAGCAGTTCTTC	CASSPIEGYNEQFF
10	TRBJ2-7	-	TRBV6-1	-	TGTGCCAGCAGTCGATACGAGCAGTACTTC	CASSRYEQYF
14	TRBJ2-3	-	TRBV27	-	TGTGCCAGCAGTCCTCGCCTTTACACAGATACGCAGTATTTT	CASSPRLYTDTQYF
13	TRBJ2-3	-	TRBV29-1	-	TGCAGCGCGCGGACCTTGACCACAGATACGCAGTATTTT	CSARTLTTDTQYF
13	TRBJ2-2	-	TRBV9	-	TGTGCCAGCAGCAACAAGAACACCGGGGAGCTGTTTTTT	CASSNKNTGELFF
13	TRBJ1-1	-	TRBV28	-	TGTGCCAGCAGTCTTACTATGAACACTGAAGCTTTCTTT	CASSLTMNTEAFF
16	TRBJ2-2	-	TRBV4-1	-	TGCGCCAGCAGCCGGGAAGACCGTACAGACACCGGGGAGCTGTTTTTT	CASSREDRTDTGELFF
16	TRBJ2-6	TRBD1	TRBV19	-	TGTGCCAGTAGAACAATACAGGGGACGGGGGCCAACGTCCTGACTTTC	CASRTIQGTGANVLTF
11	TRBJ1-1	-	TRBV2	-	TGTGCCAGCAGAACCAACACTGAAGCTTTCTTT	CASRTNTEAFF
15	TRBJ2-3	TRBD1	TRBV27	-	TGTGCCAGCAGTCCCGAGGACAGGGGGACAGATACGCAGTATTTT	CASSPEDRGTDTQYF
16	TRBJ2-1	-	TRBV4-2	-	TGTGCCAGCAGCCAAGGCGGGTTCAGCTCCTACAATGAGCAGTTCTTC	CASSQGGFSSYNEQFF
13	TRBJ1-1	-	TRBV30	few	TGTGCCTGGAGAACAGGGTTGGGTGGTGAAGCTTTCTTT	CAWRTGLGGEAFF
14	TRBJ2-7	-	TRBV6-5	-	TGTGCCAGCAGTTACTCGAAAGGGAACTACGAGCAGTACTTC	CASSYSKGNYEQYF
12	TRBJ1-2	-	TRBV29-1	-	TGCAGCGTTGTACAGGCTGAGAGTGGCTACACCTTC	CSVVQAESGYTF
15	TRBJ1-1	TRBD1	TRBV11-2	-	TGTGCCAGCAGCGAGGACAGGGGGCTATACACTGAAGCTTTCTTT	CASSEDRGLYTEAFF
12	TRBJ2-1	-	TRBV6-5	-	TGTGCCAGCAGTACAGAGGGGAGTGAGCAGTTCTTC	CASSTEGSEQFF
13	TRBJ2-7	-	TRBV7-9	-	TGTGCCAGCAGCGTAGGGAGTTCCTACGAGCAGTACTTC	CASSVGSSYEQYF
15	TRBJ1-4	-	TRBV6-5	-	TGTGCCAGCAGACCCGACGGTGCAACTAATGAAAAACTGTTTTTT	CASRPDGATNEKLFF
13	TRBJ2-7	-	TRBV13	-	TGTGCCAGCAGCTTAGGTAGGGGGGGTGAGCAGTACTTC	CASSLGRGGEQYF
13	TRBJ2-7	TRBD1	TRBV7-9	-	TGTGCCAGCAGCCCAAGGACAGGGTACGAACAGTACTTC	CASSPRTGYEQYF